Given below is one TCR beta chain in context. The antigen it binds to is not known. Base quality data are lacking; no much larger clone is found one base away. The data stem from a study of CD8+ T cells in alopecia areata (dated by TCRdb to 2017 to 2018). Concerning the study at large: Treated patients were enrolled in an open-label pilot trial of oral tofacitinib, 5 to 10 mg twice daily, for moderate-to-severe alopecia areata. Scalp clonality was compared among normal scalp (n=4), patchy alopecia areata scalp (n=8), and alopecia totalis/universalis scalp (n=8). In both human patients and the C3H/HeJ mouse model, the study applied high-throughput TCRbeta sequencing to look at T cell clonal expansion in alopecia areata. RNA came from the PAXgene miRNA kit for fixed scalp, the miRNeasy kit for PBMCs, and the RNeasy kit for mouse skin. Tofacitinib-treated patients had biopsies at baseline and at 4 and 24 weeks of treatment, with a later scalp biopsy in several patients. For the treated patients, the SALT score, which quantifies what percentage of scalp surface area is affected, served as the measure of disease severity. Human TCRbeta sequencing covered scalp tissue and sorted CD4+ and CD8+ peripheral blood T cells from patchy and totalis/universalis alopecia areata patients and healthy controls. Tofacitinib was administered for 6 to 18 months, and 6 months of follow-up off drug were then conducted to assess delayed response and recurrence. immunoSEQ multiplex PCR using 35 Vbeta forward primers and 13 Jbeta reverse primers was used to amplify TCRbeta CDR3 regions. What the research found in general, with its limitations: Shared TCR sequences between patients were less evident than in mice, which may be partly attributable to HLA diversity in the patient population. Unlike mouse skin, where gammadelta T cells dominate, normal human skin contains resident alphabeta T cells that get sequenced too, which complicates analysis of the scalp TCR repertoire. Tofacitinib significantly lowered scalp clonality and the number of expanded CD8+ clones among the top 100 scalp clones. Because the treated cohort was small and included a single nonresponder, larger studies are needed to assess links between baseline CD8+ expansion and response. Compared with normal scalp, lesional scalp had higher clonality and more expanded CD8+ clones, particularly in alopecia totalis/universalis, a pattern that suggests antigenic drive. Many expanded lesional clones persisted in scalp and blood during tofacitinib treatment, which may partly explain relapse after stopping treatment.

The treatment or condition label for this specimen denotes: oral pan-JAK inhibitor, 5-10 mg twice daily. Lesional scalp punch biopsies and peripheral blood were collected from alopecia areata patients. PBMCs were isolated by density centrifugation and stained for CD3, CD4 and CD8, after which CD4+ and CD8+ T cells were sorted on a FACSAria. Library preparation employed the immunoSEQ multiplex PCR assay. To provide template for TCR sequencing, every sample had RNA extracted and reverse transcribed into cDNA. First-strand cDNA was synthesized using SuperScript III with a 2:1 mix of oligo-dT and random hexamers. Amplification bias was assessed with a synthetic immune receptor repertoire, and residual bias was removed computationally. Under the source paper's analysis protocol: After raw reads were preprocessed to remove errors, the CDR3 was defined following IMGT conventions as running from the conserved cysteine to phenylalanine. Clonality was computed by normalizing Shannon entropy by log2 of the number of productive unique TCRs and subtracting the result from 1. Scalp TCRbeta sequences were cross-referenced with sorted blood CD4 and CD8 repertoires so that the CD4 or CD8 identity of scalp clones could be inferred. Sourced from immuneACCESS, this table was stored by TCRdb with only in-frame sequences that have V and J called. A share of the clones is absent; for the studies checked, an unresolved V gene accounts for under half, and the remainder has no known explanation. V, J and clone size are taken as reported in that table, and D and trimming were inferred from the DNA itself. The sample table shows 180,000 or so clones, and approximately 59% are seen once. Of the sample, 16% falls within the top ten clones.

From V the trimming removes 5 bases and from J it removes 8 bases, while the gene matches leave 8 bases of the junction unaccounted for. From the cysteine through the phenylalanine, the CDR3 covers 14 amino acids. CDR3 DNA is the only sequence kept; it has 42 bases, read in frame from the first base. CDR1 and CDR2 were assigned from the germline V gene as SGHRS and YFSETQ. The source material was CD4+ T cells sorted from blood, sampled between weeks 55 and 65, from a patient treated with tofacitinib. This chain joins TRBV5-1 to TRBJ1-4, with TRBD1 matching 8 junction bases. This receptor was identified in a human donor with alopecia areata. Here is the DNA: TGCGCCAGCAGGATGGGACAGGCGGGGGAAAAACTGTTTTTT. The translation is CASRMGQAGEKLFF.